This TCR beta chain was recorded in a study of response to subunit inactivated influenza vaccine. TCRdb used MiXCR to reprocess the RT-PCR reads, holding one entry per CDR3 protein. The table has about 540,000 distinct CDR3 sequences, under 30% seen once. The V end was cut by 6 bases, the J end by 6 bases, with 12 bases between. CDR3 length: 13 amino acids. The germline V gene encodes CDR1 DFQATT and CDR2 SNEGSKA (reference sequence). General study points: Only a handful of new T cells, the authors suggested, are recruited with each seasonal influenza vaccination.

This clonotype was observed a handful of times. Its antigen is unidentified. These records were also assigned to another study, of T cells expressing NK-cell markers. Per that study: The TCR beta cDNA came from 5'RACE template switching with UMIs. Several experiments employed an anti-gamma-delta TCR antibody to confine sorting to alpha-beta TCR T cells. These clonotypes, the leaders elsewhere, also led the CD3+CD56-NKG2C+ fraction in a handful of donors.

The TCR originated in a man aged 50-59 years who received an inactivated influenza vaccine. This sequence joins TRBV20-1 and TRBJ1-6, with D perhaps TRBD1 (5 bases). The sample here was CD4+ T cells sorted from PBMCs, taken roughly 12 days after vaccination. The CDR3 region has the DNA TGCAGTGCGTCACAGGAGCCTAATTCACCCCTCCACTTT. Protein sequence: CSASQEPNSPLHF.